The 28 T cell receptor beta chains below were found in one sample sequenced in a study of blood T cell repertoires in COVID-19. Generated by immunoSEQ multiplex PCR, the TCRdb table keeps only in-frame clones and is missing some. Here the sample spans 95,000 or so clones, more than 70% being singletons. Sequencing was done on a sample of peripheral blood. Every receptor here comes from a human donor in a cohort sampled during active COVID-19.

V and J are TRBV4-3 and TRBJ2-7; TRBD1 matches at 7 bases. V lost 4 bases and J lost 3; bases outside the gene matches: 6. Germline CDR1 LGHNA, CDR2 YSLEER. CDR3 length: 14 amino acids. CDR3 region: CASSPRQGHYEQYF. CDR3 sequence (DNA): TGCGCCAGCAGCCCTCGACAGGGCCACTACGAGCAGTACTTC.

V usage is TRBV7-2 and J usage is TRBJ2-1, with 9 bases aligning to TRBD1. The CDR3 covers 15 residues. The V gene end was trimmed by 1 base and the J gene end by 6 bases; junction bases not matched to a gene: 4. CDR1 and CDR2 from the germline V gene are SGHTA and FQGNSA. CDR3 in amino acids: CASSLGGQGLNEQFF. The CDR3 DNA reads as TGTGCCAGCAGCTTAGGGGGACAGGGTCTCAATGAGCAGTTCTTC.

The rearrangement joins TRBV7-9 to TRBJ2-7; 12 positions agree with TRBD2. V was clipped by 2 bases and J by 8 bases; unmatched bases: 7. The CDR3 sequence is 15 residues long. In germline, CDR1 is SEHNR, CDR2 FQNEAQ (reference sequence). The CDR3 nucleotides are TGTGCCAGCAGCTTATTACTAGCGGGGGGTGACCAGCAGTACTTC. This codes for CASSLLLAGGDQQYF. The whole variable domain, filled in from reference TRBV7-9 and TRBJ2-7, reads DTGVSQNPRHKITKRGQNVTFRCDPISEHNRLYWYRQTLGQGPEFLTYFQNEAQLEKSRLLSDRFSAERPKGSFSTLEIQRTEQGDSAMYLCASSLLLAGGDQQYFGPGTRLTVT.

This chain links TRBV6-5 with TRBJ1-6, with D possibly TRBD1 on 5 matching bases. Germline loops: CDR1 MNHEY, CDR2 SVGAGI. V lost 4 bases and J 8 bases, leaving 12 bases between the germline ends. The CDR3 is 14 residues long. Here the CDR3 DNA reads TGTGCCAGCAGTTCAAGGGGAACGTATTCACCCCTCCACTTT. Amino acid sequence: CASSSRGTYSPLHF.

The V and J genes are TRBV27 and TRBJ2-7; TRBD2 matches at 8 bases. CDR3 length equals 16 residues. CDR1 and CDR2 (germline): MNHEY, SMNVEV (reference sequence). The V segment lost 9 bases and the J segment 7 bases; nucleotides outside the gene matches: 20. DNA of the CDR3: TGTGCCAGTCGGGGGGGTAGGTCACACTACTCAGGGGAGCAGTACTTC. It translates to CASRGGRSHYSGEQYF.

The rearrangement joins TRBV5-1 to TRBJ2-2; maybe TRBD1 (5 bases). CDR1 is SGHRS and CDR2 is YFSETQ in the germline V gene. The CDR3 spans 13 residues. The V end lost 1 base, the J end lost 6 bases, and 7 bases lay between the germline ends. This chain's CDR3 is CASSLQGAGELFF. The CDR3 DNA reads TGCGCCAGCAGCTTGCAGGGTGCCGGGGAGCTGTTTTTT.

CDR3 sequence: CASRLRGTGELFF. DNA of the CDR3: TGTGCCAGCAGGTTGAGGGGGACCGGGGAGCTGTTTTTT. The chain recombines TRBV7-2 with TRBJ2-2; D may be TRBD1 (6 bases). Trimming pared 6 bases from V and 5 bases from J, leaving 10 bases between. Germline V gene data show CDR1 as SGHTA and CDR2 as FQGNSA. The CDR3 length is 13 residues. The full variable domain, with the rest looked up from reference TRBV7-2 and TRBJ2-2, is GAGVSQSPSNKVTEKGKDVELRCDPISGHTALYWYRQSLGQGLEFLIYFQGNSAPDKSGLPSDRFSAERTGGSVSTLTIQRTQQEDSAVYLCASRLRGTGELFFGEGSRLTVL.

This rearrangement joins TRBV11-2 to TRBJ2-5; tentative D call: TRBD2 (5 bases). Germline V gene lookup returns CDR1 SGHAT and CDR2 FQNNGV. This CDR3 is built from 13 residues. Trimming pared 3 bases from V and 0 bases from J, leaving 5 bases between. The CDR3 bases are TGTGCCAGCAGCTTCGGGGACCAAGAGACCCAGTACTTC. Translating gives CASSFGDQETQYF.

V usage is TRBV7-3 and J usage is TRBJ2-3, with 8 positions matching TRBD2. CDR1 and CDR2 from the germline V gene are SGHTA and FQGTGA. After removal of 1 base from V and 4 bases from J, the junction contained 7 bases not matched to a gene. The CDR3 has 16 amino acids. CDR3: CASSLNPGLASDTQYF. CDR3 DNA: TGTGCCAGCAGCTTAAATCCCGGACTAGCCTCAGATACGCAGTATTTT.

The chain uses TRBV7-9 and TRBJ2-2; 12 bases are a match to TRBD2. Germline V CDR1 and CDR2: SEHNR, FQNEAQ (reference sequence). Trimming took 4 bases from V and 8 from J; bases not matched to a gene: 2. This CDR3 region has 14 residues. The CDR3 reads CASSWGLAGGELFF. The CDR3 DNA follows: TGTGCCAGCAGCTGGGGACTAGCGGGTGGGGAGCTGTTTTTT.

The chain links TRBV7-2 to TRBJ2-7; 7 nucleotides align to TRBD1. CDR3 length: 15 residues. Germline CDR1 reads SGHTA; CDR2 reads FQGNSA. After removal of 3 bases from V and 2 bases from J, the junction contained 7 bases not matched to a gene. The CDR3 sequence: CASSLNRGGTYEQYF. Here the CDR3 DNA reads TGTGCCAGCAGCTTGAACAGGGGTGGGACCTACGAGCAGTACTTC.

The chain employs TRBV5-1 and TRBJ2-1; 7 bases align to TRBD2. The CDR3 covers 13 residues. Trimming removed 7 bases from V and 7 bases from J; junction bases left unmatched: 8. Germline V gene sequence: CDR1 SGHRS, CDR2 YFSETQ. As DNA, the CDR3 is TGCGCCAGCCTGGAGACGGGGGGAAATGAGCAGTTCTTC. Protein sequence: CASLETGGNEQFF.

V usage is TRBV7-9 and J usage is TRBJ1-1; 7 positions match TRBD1. Germline loops: CDR1 SEHNR, CDR2 FQNEAQ (reference sequence). This CDR3 has 13 residues. J gave up 8 bases and V 5 bases, and 8 bases lay outside the gene matches. The CDR3 DNA follows: TGTGCCAGCAGCCTAGACAGGGTGGGAGAAGCTTTCTTT. Amino acids: CASSLDRVGEAFF. The full variable domain, rest sourced from reference TRBV7-9 and TRBJ1-1, is DTGVSQNPRHKITKRGQNVTFRCDPISEHNRLYWYRQTLGQGPEFLTYFQNEAQLEKSRLLSDRFSAERPKGSFSTLEIQRTEQGDSAMYLCASSLDRVGEAFFGQGTRLTVV.

This chain uses TRBV5-5 with TRBJ1-5; D unresolved. Per the germline V gene, CDR1 is SGHKS and CDR2 is YYEKEE (reference sequence). Trimming removed 4 bases at V and 6 bases at J, with 14 bases between. The CDR3 extends over 14 amino acids. CDR3: CASSTRSLGQPQHF. The CDR3 nucleotides read TGTGCCAGCAGCACTCGATCCCTAGGTCAGCCCCAGCATTTT. Looking up the rest from reference TRBV5-5 and TRBJ1-5 gives the full variable domain: DAGVTQSPTHLIKTRGQQVTLRCSPISGHKSVSWYQQVLGQGPQFIFQYYEKEERGRGNFPDRFSARQFPNYSSELNVNALLLGDSALYLCASSTRSLGQPQHFGDGTRLSIL.

This rearrangement joins TRBV6-2 or TRBV6-3 to TRBJ2-1; the match to TRBD2 covers 10 bases. V was pared by 4 bases and J by 2 bases, with 5 bases of the junction left unmatched. From germline, CDR1 is MNHEY and CDR2 SVGEGT. This CDR3 is built from 16 residues. The CDR3 DNA sequence: TGTGCCAGCAGTTCCCTCAGCGGGGGGGCCTACAATGAGCAGTTCTTC. Amino acid sequence: CASSSLSGGAYNEQFF.

The chain joins TRBV12-5 to TRBJ1-5; D is possibly TRBD1 (5 bases). Germline CDR1 and CDR2: LGHNT and FRNRAP. The CDR3 is made up of 13 amino acids. Trimming pared 5 bases from V and 11 bases from J, leaving 16 bases between. The CDR3 coding sequence is TGTGCTAGTGGTATACACACCTGCAGGGCCCAGCATTTT. Amino acids: CASGIHTCRAQHF.

The chain links TRBV3-1 (or the pseudogene TRBV3-2) to TRBJ2-5; 16 bases align to TRBD2. After removal of 4 bases from V and 5 bases from J, the junction contained 4 bases not matched to a gene. This CDR3 has 16 amino acids. Germline CDR1 and CDR2: LGHDT and YNNKEL (reference sequence). The CDR3 DNA sequence: TGTGCCAGCAGCCTGGGACTAGCGGGGGGGCAGGAGACCCAGTACTTC. This sequence encodes CASSLGLAGGQETQYF.

The rearrangement uses TRBV30 and TRBJ2-2, with TRBD1 identical over 11 bases. The CDR3 length is 22 residues. The V gene's germline CDR1 is GTSNPN and CDR2 SVGIG (reference sequence). After removal of 1 base from V and 6 bases from J, the junction contained 25 bases not matched to a gene. The CDR3 sequence: CAWSAAPVSIMDRGRGPGELFF. The CDR3 nucleotides are TGTGCCTGGAGTGCCGCGCCAGTTTCCATAATGGACAGGGGGCGCGGCCCCGGGGAGCTGTTTTTT.

This clone has only one observation. The chain has TRBV7-3 and TRBJ2-3; 9 bases map to TRBD1. The CDR3 runs to 17 residues. V gave up 4 bases and J gave up 2 bases; unmatched junction bases: 10. Germline CDR1 and CDR2: SGHTA and FQGTGA. CDR3 nucleotide sequence: TGTGCCAGCAGCTCCATTACCCGGACAGGGGTCACAGATACGCAGTATTTT. It specifies CASSSITRTGVTDTQYF. Supplemented by reference TRBV7-3 and TRBJ2-3, the full variable domain reads GAGVSQTPSNKVTEKGKYVELRCDPISGHTALYWYRQSLGQGPEFLIYFQGTGAADDSGLPNDRFFAVRPEGSVSTLKIQRTERGDSAVYLCASSSITRTGVTDTQYFGPGTRLTVL.

J is TRBJ1-2 and V is TRBV5-1; 9 nucleotides match TRBD1. Germline V gives CDR1 SGHRS, CDR2 YFSETQ. CDR3 length: 15 residues. After removal of 0 bases from V and 5 bases from J, the junction contained 5 bases not matched to a gene. In nucleotides, the CDR3 is TGCGCCAGCAGCTTGGAGGACAGGGGCGGGTATGGCTACACCTTC. This translates into CASSLEDRGGYGYTF.

The V call is TRBV30, the J call TRBJ1-1; unclear D gene. CDR1 and CDR2 from the germline V gene are GTSNPN and SVGIG (reference sequence). V was clipped by 2 bases and J by 6 bases, with 10 bases between them. The CDR3 covers 12 residues. This CDR3 is CAWSLLEAEAFF. DNA of the CDR3: TGTGCCTGGAGTCTCCTGGAGGCTGAAGCTTTCTTT.

This clone showed up just a few times. The chain recombines TRBV4-1 with TRBJ1-2; 8 bases match TRBD1. CDR1 is MGHRA, CDR2 YSYEKL, per germline. The CDR3 sequence is 16 residues long. Unmatched junction bases numbered 6, after V lost 0 bases and J lost 3 bases. The DNA for the CDR3 is TGCGCCAGCAGCCAAGATCCGGGACAGGACTACTATGGCTACACCTTC. Protein product: CASSQDPGQDYYGYTF.

This rearrangement joins TRBV6-5 to TRBJ1-4; 7 nucleotides line up with TRBD1. Germline-derived CDR1 and CDR2 are MNHEY and SVGAGI. The ends lost 4 bases at V and 2 bases at J; junction bases unmatched: 1. This CDR3 has 14 amino acids. The CDR3 loop is CASSLDRTNEKLFF. The CDR3 DNA reads as TGTGCCAGCAGTTTGGACAGGACTAATGAAAAACTGTTTTTT.

In the case of this clone: The junction and the germline gene differ at one end; a read error may be behind it. The V call is TRBV24-1, the J call TRBJ2-1; TRBD2 agrees at 7 bases. The CDR3 spans 13 residues. Germline V gene lookup returns CDR1 KGHDR and CDR2 SFDVKD. DNA for the CDR3: TGTGCCACCAGTGATTCGTCGGGGGGAGCGATGGTCTTC. It translates to CATSDSSGGAMVF.

The rearrangement links TRBV3-1 (or the pseudogene TRBV3-2) to TRBJ1-5; 10 bases align to TRBD1. From germline, CDR1 is LGHDT and CDR2 YNNKEL (reference sequence). CDR3 length: 16 residues. V shed 6 bases, J shed 5 bases, and the junction held 10 bases outside the gene matches. CDR3 coding DNA: TGTGCCAGCAGTCAAACTCGGACAGGGGGGGATCAGCCCCAGCATTTT. Its translation: CASSQTRTGGDQPQHF.

This chain joins TRBV27 and TRBJ2-3; tentatively, D is TRBD2 (5 bases). Germline V CDR1 and CDR2: MNHEY, SMNVEV (reference sequence). Trimming shortened V by 4 bases and J by 4 bases, and 12 bases separated the two germline ends. The CDR3 loop spans 14 amino acids. The CDR3 loop reads CASSYGPRADTQYF. The CDR3 nucleotides read TGTGCCAGCAGTTATGGACCGAGGGCAGATACGCAGTATTTT.

The chain combines TRBV3-1 (or the pseudogene TRBV3-2) with TRBJ2-7; possibly TRBD2 for D (6 bases). Looked up from germline, CDR1 is LGHDT and CDR2 is YNNKEL (reference sequence). V was trimmed by 6 bases and J by 0 bases, leaving 18 bases between them. The CDR3 has 16 residues. DNA of the CDR3: TGTGCCAGCAGACCTACTAGCCGGGGGAACTCCTACGAGCAGTACTTC. Protein sequence: CASRPTSRGNSYEQYF.

J is TRBJ2-7 and V is TRBV7-2; D gene uncertain. Per the germline V gene, CDR1 is SGHTA and CDR2 is FQGNSA. V lost 1 base to trimming and J lost 4 bases, with 11 bases between them. This CDR3 region has 14 residues. CDR3 sequence (DNA): TGTGCCAGCAGCTTAGGTGCAGGTCCTTACGAGCAGTACTTC. This sequence encodes CASSLGAGPYEQYF.